This entry is about one TCR beta chain. Antigen: not known. Sequenced by immunoSEQ multiplex PCR; TCRdb stores in-frame clones only, minus some. The table includes about 2 million clones, over 85% detected once. Germline values: CDR1 DFQATT, CDR2 SNEGSKA (reference sequence). The length of the CDR3 is 11 residues. V gave up 7 bases and J gave up 2 bases, with 5 bases separating them. This sample is part of a study of shared clonotypes between healthy human individuals. Study in general: CD8 memory received one plate per donor, CD8 naive two, CD4 memory three and CD4 naive three. Study-wide points: Several donors had approximately 4.6% of their naive CD4 clonotypes in common. Though the depth was large, rarefaction showed that sorted-subset sequencing was incomplete.

Sample: naive CD4+ T cells sorted from blood. Subset defined: CD45RA+ positively selected. J is TRBJ1-4 and V is TRBV20-1, with D tentatively TRBD1 (5 bases). The source is a man between 18 and 29 years old in good health. CDR3 region: CSGGTNEKLFF. The CDR3 coding sequence is TGCAGTGGGGGGACTAATGAAAAACTGTTTTTT.